What follows describes a single TCR beta chain. What it binds is unknown. Vbeta (60) and Jbeta (13) primers were used in the PCR. Original data processing: There were around 78 million unique TCR beta chains by a later count, and approximately 11 million of them were shared. Measured with immunoSEQ multiplex PCR; TCRdb has only the in-frame clones, and not every one. That table gives V, J and clone size, and the DNA gave D and trimming. The data contain nearly 110,000 clones, 81% of them seen just once; the ten biggest clones take up 2% to 2.5%. The sample belongs to a study of cytomegalovirus exposure and HLA in healthy donors. Study-wide results and limits: In a later analysis, productive TCRs from donors in an Asian-associated ancestry cluster reportedly carried fewer N-insertions than the cohort mean.

Healthy donors of bone marrow made up the group. The TCR sequence derives from a man aged 25-45 years in good health and CMV-seronegative. The material sequenced was PBMCs.

CDR3 DNA sequence: TGTGCCAGCAGTGATGCTCCGCTAGCGGGCTACGAGCAGTACTTC. This sequence encodes CASSDAPLAGYEQYF. The V and J genes are TRBV6-1 and TRBJ2-7; TRBD2 matches at 8 bases. The CDR3 is 15 amino acids. The V gene's germline CDR1 is MNHNS and CDR2 SASEGT. V lost 3 bases to trimming and J lost 3 bases; unmatched junction nucleotides: 7.